Presented here are 19 T cell receptor beta chains from one specimen sequenced in a study of control samples from healthy donors and cancer patients. Data came from immunoSEQ multiplex PCR; TCRdb stores just in-frame clones and leaves some out. The sample records about 36,000 clones, about 94% being singletons. The source material was PBMCs. The source of these receptors is a man between 40 and 49 years old with colorectal cancer.

The rearrangement links TRBV7-3 to TRBJ1-3; TRBD1 is a possible D gene (5 bases). CDR3 length equals 15 residues. Per the germline V gene, CDR1 is SGHTA and CDR2 is FQGTGA. V lost 4 bases and J lost 4, with 14 bases in between. The CDR3 spells CASSSQPGWGNTIYF. The DNA of the CDR3 is TGTGCCAGCAGCTCCCAACCAGGGTGGGGAAACACCATATATTTT.

V usage is TRBV7-2 and J usage is TRBJ1-3; TRBD1 matches at 9 bases. CDR1 SGHTA and CDR2 FQGNSA come from the germline V gene. J lost 1 base, V lost 5 bases, and 9 bases had no gene match. This CDR3 spans 17 amino acids. CDR3 DNA: TGTGCCAGCAGCGCTGTAACCGGGACAGGGTCTGGAAACACCATATATTTT. This encodes CASSAVTGTGSGNTIYF. Together with reference TRBV7-2 and TRBJ1-3, the CDR3 gives the full variable domain: GAGVSQSPSNKVTEKGKDVELRCDPISGHTALYWYRQSLGQGLEFLIYFQGNSAPDKSGLPSDRFSAERTGGSVSTLTIQRTQQEDSAVYLCASSAVTGTGSGNTIYFGEGSWLTVV.

The gene calls are TRBV19 and TRBJ2-7, with D unresolved. Germline lookup yields CDR1 LNHDA and CDR2 SQIVND (reference sequence). The CDR3 has 14 residues. Trimming left V 3 bases short and J 1 base short, with 10 bases between. Here the CDR3 reads CASSIAQSSYEQYF. CDR3 nucleotide sequence: TGTGCCAGTAGTATCGCCCAGTCTTCCTACGAGCAGTACTTC.

This sequence joins TRBV7-2 and TRBJ1-1; D remains ambiguous. The CDR3 length is 15 residues. Germline CDR1 is SGHTA and CDR2 is FQGNSA. Between the trimmed V and J ends, which lost 0 bases and 2 bases, there was a span of 10 bases. CDR3 protein: CASSLAAALNTEAFF. As DNA, the CDR3 is TGTGCCAGCAGCTTAGCTGCAGCCCTCAACACTGAAGCTTTCTTT.

The chain recombines TRBV7-2 with TRBJ1-1; maybe TRBD1 (5 bases). Germline values: CDR1 SGHTA, CDR2 FQGNSA. V was shortened by 7 bases and J by 1 base, with 19 bases between the two germline ends. This CDR3 region has 16 residues. CDR3 sequence: CASNPGGGVPNTEAFF. The DNA for the CDR3 is TGTGCCAGCAACCCCGGTGGGGGAGTGCCGAACACTGAAGCTTTCTTT.

This chain joins TRBV2 and TRBJ2-6, with D perhaps assigned TRBD1 or TRBD2 (6 bases each). Trimming shortened V by 2 bases and J by 3 bases, and 14 bases separated the two germline ends. The CDR3 contains 17 residues. Per germline, CDR1 SNHLY and CDR2 FYNNEI. The CDR3: CASSERGARDGANVLTF. CDR3 DNA sequence: TGTGCCAGCAGTGAAAGGGGGGCGCGTGATGGGGCCAACGTCCTGACTTTC.

The chain is built from TRBV7-6 and TRBJ2-1, with TRBD1 as a possible D gene (5 bases). The CDR3 extends over 15 amino acids. V was pared by 5 bases and J by 12 bases, with 23 bases between. CDR1 is SGHVS and CDR2 is FNYEAQ in the germline V gene. In DNA form, the CDR3 reads TGTGCCAGCAGCCTAAGGGGATCCGCCAGTAGTGGGCAGTTCTTC. Translating it yields CASSLRGSASSGQFF.

The chain combines TRBV15 with TRBJ2-7, with 8 bases lining up with TRBD2. Per the germline V gene, CDR1 is LNHNV and CDR2 is YYDKDF (reference sequence). V lost 7 bases, J lost 1 base, and 3 bases stayed unmatched. The CDR3 has 13 residues. The CDR3 coding sequence is TGTGCCACCAACGGGGGGGCGTCCTACGAGCAGTACTTC. Protein: CATNGGASYEQYF. Combining the CDR3 with reference TRBV15 and TRBJ2-7 gives the whole variable domain DAMVIQNPRYQVTQFGKPVTLSCSQTLNHNVMYWYQQKSSQAPKLLFHYYDKDFNNEADTPDNFQSRRPNTSFCFLDIRSPGLGDTAMYLCATNGGASYEQYFGPGTRLTVT.

The chain is built from TRBV3-1 (or the pseudogene TRBV3-2) and TRBJ2-7; D is perhaps TRBD1 or TRBD2 (5 bases each). The CDR3 sequence is 17 residues long. V lost 4 bases to trimming and J lost 7 bases, with 26 bases between them. In germline, CDR1 is LGHDT, CDR2 YNNKEL (reference sequence). CDR3 DNA: TGTGCCAGCAGCCTAGGGACGGGAATAACCACTTTAGGGGAGCAGTACTTC. Its translation is CASSLGTGITTLGEQYF.

A single count supports this clone. The chain links TRBV5-1 to TRBJ1-5, with D perhaps matching TRBD1 (6 bases). Looked up from germline, CDR1 is SGHRS and CDR2 is YFSETQ. The CDR3 length is 16 residues. Between the trimmed V and J ends, which lost 4 bases and 3 bases, there was a span of 17 bases. The CDR3 nucleotides are TGCGCCAGCAGCCTTCACCCGACAGGTAACAATCAGCCCCAGCATTTT. This codes for CASSLHPTGNNQPQHF. Full variable domain (outside the CDR3, taken from reference TRBV5-1 and TRBJ1-5): KAGVTQTPRYLIKTRGQQVTLSCSPISGHRSVSWYQQTPGQGLQFLFEYFSETQRNKGNFPGRFSGRQFSNSRSEMNVSTLELGDSALYLCASSLHPTGNNQPQHFGDGTRLSIL.

The chain has TRBV2 and TRBJ1-1, with a tentative D call TRBD1 (6 bases). Trimming cost V 10 bases and J 8 bases, with 14 bases left between them. This CDR3 comprises 11 residues. Looked up from germline, CDR1 is SNHLY and CDR2 is FYNNEI. The CDR3 DNA reads TGTGCCATCGACCTCGGGACAGAAGCTTTCTTT. Protein product: CAIDLGTEAFF. Together with reference TRBV2 and TRBJ1-1, the CDR3 gives the full variable domain: EPEVTQTPSHQVTQMGQEVILRCVPISNHLYFYWYRQILGQKVEFLVSFYNNEISEKSEIFDDQFSVERPDGSNFTLKIRSTKLEDSAMYFCAIDLGTEAFFGQGTRLTVV.

The V gene is TRBV27, the J gene TRBJ1-1, with a possible D match to TRBD1 (5 bases). The V gene lost 6 bases and the J gene lost 0 bases, with 8 bases spanning the gap. This CDR3 region has 13 residues. Germline values: CDR1 MNHEY, CDR2 SMNVEV (reference sequence). The chain's CDR3 is CASRLTVNTEAFF. The CDR3 DNA reads TGTGCCAGCAGGCTGACAGTGAACACTGAAGCTTTCTTT.

The chain links TRBV7-9 to TRBJ1-1, with no clear D. The germline CDR1 and CDR2 sequences are SEHNR and FQNEAQ (reference sequence). The V end lost 1 base, the J end lost 0 bases, and 9 bases lay between the germline ends. This CDR3 region has 15 residues. This CDR3 is CASSLGSSLNTEAFF. The DNA of the CDR3 is TGTGCCAGCAGCTTAGGTAGTAGCTTGAACACTGAAGCTTTCTTT. Full variable domain (missing parts from reference TRBV7-9 and TRBJ1-1): DTGVSQNPRHKITKRGQNVTFRCDPISEHNRLYWYRQTLGQGPEFLTYFQNEAQLEKSRLLSDRFSAERPKGSFSTLEIQRTEQGDSAMYLCASSLGSSLNTEAFFGQGTRLTVV.

This chain uses TRBV30 with TRBJ1-6, with no clear D. The CDR3 totals 14 residues. Germline V gives CDR1 GTSNPN, CDR2 SVGIG (reference sequence). With 5 bases removed from V and 6 bases from J, the gap between germline ends came to 14 bases. CDR3 nucleotide sequence: TGTGCCTGGGCATTCGACTGGGGTAATTCACCCCTCCACTTT. Its protein product is CAWAFDWGNSPLHF.

The chain employs TRBV6-5 and TRBJ2-7; 10 nucleotides align to TRBD1. The V segment lost 6 bases and the J segment 0 bases; nucleotides outside the gene matches: 5. The germline CDR1 and CDR2 sequences are MNHEY and SVGAGI. The CDR3 consists of 15 residues. CDR3 sequence (DNA): TGTGCCAGCAGCAAAAGGGACAGGGGCTCCTACGAGCAGTACTTC. This gives the protein CASSKRDRGSYEQYF.

The gene calls are TRBV7-2 and TRBJ1-2; TRBD1 agrees at 11 bases. The V and J ends lost 4 bases and 8 bases, in that order; junction bases with no gene match: 12. Germline lookup yields CDR1 SGHTA and CDR2 FQGNSA. The CDR3 loop spans 16 amino acids. The CDR3 nucleotides read TGTGCCAGCAGCTCCACCCTCGGACAGGGGGCGCGGGGCTACACCTTC. Translating gives CASSSTLGQGARGYTF.

This chain uses TRBV7-3 with TRBJ1-3, with 7 bases identical to TRBD1. CDR3 length: 17 amino acids. Germline V lookup: CDR1 SGHTA, CDR2 FQGTGA. V lost 4 bases and J lost 3; bases outside the gene matches: 12. The CDR3, as DNA: TGTGCCAGCAGCTCCCCCCGACAGGGAGGTAGTGGAAACACCATATATTTT. Its translation is CASSSPRQGGSGNTIYF.

The rearrangement uses TRBV9 and TRBJ2-2; TRBD2 aligns across 9 bases. The CDR3 runs 16 residues. Germline assignment: CDR1 SGDLS and CDR2 YYNGEE. The V and J ends lost 0 bases and 6 bases, in that order; junction bases with no gene match: 6. The CDR3 is CASSVAAGGLPGELFF. CDR3 coding DNA: TGTGCCAGCAGCGTAGCAGCGGGGGGCTTGCCCGGGGAGCTGTTTTTT. Full variable domain (remainder filled in from reference TRBV9 and TRBJ2-2): DSGVTQTPKHLITATGQRVTLRCSPRSGDLSVYWYQQSLDQGLQFLIQYYNGEERAKGNILERFSAQQFPDLHSELNLSSLELGDSALYFCASSVAAGGLPGELFFGEGSRLTVL.

This clone was detected only once. The genes are TRBV7-6 and TRBJ2-1; D perhaps matches TRBD2 (5 bases). Trimming cost V 2 bases and J 9 bases, with 17 bases left between them. The CDR3 is made up of 15 amino acids. Germline CDR1 SGHVS, CDR2 FNYEAQ. The CDR3 loop reads CASSLRAPGESEQFF. CDR3 coding DNA: TGTGCCAGCAGCTTACGAGCTCCCGGGGAGAGTGAGCAGTTCTTC.